The 19 T cell receptor beta chains reported below all come from one sample, sequenced in a study of human T cells and chemical hapten exposure. In TCRdb, the RACE reads were re-called with MiXCR into one record per CDR3 protein. The table records a few hundred thousand distinct CDR3 sequences, about 6% of them present only once. Time point defined: patch test 2, 6 weeks after DPC sensitization. Treatment noted: therapeutic diphenylcyclopropenone sensitization with weekly scalp DPC. Sequencing used whole blood, obtained in connection with sensitization to the hapten diphenylcyclopropenone (DPC). The origin of the receptors is a woman aged 18-35 years with alopecia areata. Some clones in this sample may be carry-over from other donors' samples.

This clonotype was found a few times. The chain joins TRBV7-8 to TRBJ2-3; no definite D call. The germline gives CDR1 SGHVS, CDR2 FQNEAQ. Deletions cut 5 bases from V and 3 bases from J, with 12 bases between. The CDR3 totals 14 residues. CDR3 residues: CASSPQVATDTQYF. The DNA for the CDR3 is TGTGCCAGCAGCCCCCAGGTGGCGACAGATACGCAGTATTTT.

The chain employs TRBV5-6 and TRBJ1-2; 7 nucleotides match TRBD1. This CDR3 spans 16 amino acids. The germline V gene encodes CDR1 SGHDT and CDR2 YYEEEE. V gave up 4 bases and J gave up 8 bases; unmatched junction bases: 17. The DNA for the CDR3 is TGTGCCAGCAGCGAGACCACAGGGGACCCGATCAGCGGCTACACCTTC. Translating it yields CASSETTGDPISGYTF.

The chain combines TRBV7-8 with TRBJ2-3; 10 bases align to TRBD1. This CDR3 has 15 amino acids. Germline V gives CDR1 SGHVS, CDR2 FQNEAQ. The trim removed 5 bases at V and 6 bases at J, leaving 8 bases unmatched. This CDR3 reads CASSPRTGGMDTQYF. CDR3 nucleotide sequence: TGTGCCAGCAGCCCCCGGACAGGGGGGATGGATACGCAGTATTTT.

The rearrangement joins TRBV27 to TRBJ1-1; 9 bases map to TRBD1. The CDR3 is made up of 14 amino acids. With V trimmed by 2 bases and J by 5 bases, 3 bases remained unmatched. Germline V CDR1 and CDR2: MNHEY, SMNVEV (reference sequence). In DNA form, the CDR3 reads TGTGCCAGCAGTTTAACGGGACAGGGAACTGAAGCTTTCTTT. Encoded protein: CASSLTGQGTEAFF.

This clonotype occurred many times. The V gene is TRBV7-2, the J gene TRBJ2-3, with 8 bases lining up with TRBD1. The CDR3 totals 15 residues. V shed 5 bases, J shed 4 bases, and the junction held 8 bases outside the gene matches. The germline V gene has CDR1 SGHTA and CDR2 FQGNSA. In DNA, the CDR3 is TGTGCCAGCAGCCCAGGGGGCTCGGGGGCAGATACGCAGTATTTT. It specifies CASSPGGSGADTQYF.

This clonotype has only a few counts. V is TRBV12-3 or TRBV12-4 and J is TRBJ1-1; TRBD1 might be the D (5 bases). There are 13 residues in the CDR3. The V and J ends lost 6 bases and 7 bases respectively, with 15 bases between them. Here the CDR3 DNA reads TGTGCCAGCAGGTCCACAGGTACCAATGAAGCTTTCTTT. Translated: CASRSTGTNEAFF.

The genes are TRBV5-4 and TRBJ2-5, with 8 bases matching TRBD1. V shed 4 bases and J 7 bases; nucleotides not matched to a gene: 12. Germline lookup yields CDR1 SGHNT and CDR2 YYREEE (reference sequence). CDR3 length equals 15 residues. The CDR3 nucleotides read TGTGCCAGCAGCATCGAGTCAGGGGGCGAGGGGACCCAGTACTTC. Its protein is CASSIESGGEGTQYF.

In its sample, this clonotype was seen once. In DNA, the CDR3 is TGTGCCATCAGTGAGTTCCCAAGCGGGGGGCCCTACGGGGAGCAGTTCTTC. Protein sequence: CAISEFPSGGPYGEQFF. The V and J genes are TRBV10-3 and TRBJ2-1; 9 bases agree with TRBD2. This CDR3 spans 17 amino acids. With V trimmed by 1 base and J by 10 bases, 14 bases remained unmatched. CDR1 and CDR2 (germline): ENHRY, SYGVKD.

The chain employs TRBV27 and TRBJ2-3; no firm D call. This CDR3 has 15 amino acids. The V and J ends lost 4 bases and 0 bases respectively, with 11 bases between them. Looked up from germline, CDR1 is MNHEY and CDR2 is SMNVEV (reference sequence). CDR3 amino acids: CASSSLVASTDTQYF. DNA of the CDR3: TGTGCCAGCAGTTCCCTTGTGGCTAGCACAGATACGCAGTATTTT.

The chain couples TRBV5-1 to TRBJ2-5; the match to TRBD2 covers 7 bases. The length of the CDR3 is 16 residues. The V and J ends lost 3 bases and 3 bases, in that order; junction bases with no gene match: 11. In germline, CDR1 is SGHRS, CDR2 YFSETQ. CDR3 bases: TGCGCCAGCAGCTACGGAGGCAGCGGGGTAGAAGAGACCCAGTACTTC. Protein product: CASSYGGSGVEETQYF.

This clonotype was counted many times. The chain employs TRBV12-3 or TRBV12-4 and TRBJ2-3; TRBD1 aligns across 7 bases. J gave up 0 bases and V 5 bases, and 2 bases lay outside the gene matches. The CDR3 length is 14 residues. This CDR3 reads CASSRGQSTDTQYF. The CDR3 DNA follows: TGTGCCAGCAGTAGGGGACAGAGCACAGATACGCAGTATTTT.

This clonotype has just a few counts. The chain has TRBV7-9 and TRBJ2-7; TRBD1 matches at 9 bases. CDR1 and CDR2 (germline): SEHNR, FQNEAQ (reference sequence). The CDR3 is 15 residues long. Trimming cost V 5 bases and J 5 bases; bases outside gene matches: 10. This CDR3 reads CASSTKQGAYDEQYF. CDR3 in DNA: TGTGCCAGCAGCACCAAACAGGGGGCTTATGACGAGCAGTACTTC.

This clonotype was observed many times. CDR3 sequence: CASSRLQETQYF. The CDR3 nucleotides read TGTGCCAGCAGCCGCCTCCAAGAGACCCAGTACTTC. The chain combines TRBV28 with TRBJ2-5; D is uncertain. The CDR3 contains 12 residues. Germline assignment: CDR1 MDHEN and CDR2 SYDVKM. With 6 bases removed from V and 1 base from J, the gap between germline ends came to 6 bases.

This clonotype was seen more than once but under ten times. The V and J genes are TRBV2 and TRBJ1-6, with D unresolved. The CDR3 is made up of 13 amino acids. Germline CDR1 is SNHLY and CDR2 is FYNNEI. V was cut by 1 base and J by 11 bases, with 9 bases left in between. The CDR3 region has the DNA TGTGCCAGCAGTGAAGGCTGGACTCCACCCCTCCACTTT. Protein: CASSEGWTPPLHF.

A few counts support this clonotype. The chain combines TRBV7-2 with TRBJ2-1, with unresolved D. Germline V gene lookup returns CDR1 SGHTA and CDR2 FQGNSA. There are 14 residues in the CDR3. The germline V and J ends were trimmed by 0 bases and 7 bases, with 10 bases remaining between them. The DNA of the CDR3 is TGTGCCAGCAGCTTAGCATCGCCCCTTAATGAGCAGTTCTTC. Protein sequence: CASSLASPLNEQFF. Together with reference TRBV7-2 and TRBJ2-1, the CDR3 gives the full variable domain: GAGVSQSPSNKVTEKGKDVELRCDPISGHTALYWYRQSLGQGLEFLIYFQGNSAPDKSGLPSDRFSAERTGGSVSTLTIQRTQQEDSAVYLCASSLASPLNEQFFGPGTRLTVL.

This clonotype was seen a handful of times. The chain combines TRBV15 with TRBJ2-6; TRBD2 is a possible D gene (5 bases). Deletions cut 5 bases from V and 1 base from J, with 9 bases between. The CDR3 runs 15 residues. Germline values: CDR1 LNHNV, CDR2 YYDKDF (reference sequence). CDR3 in amino acids: CATSRGSSGANVLTF. CDR3 in DNA: TGTGCCACCAGCCGCGGGTCATCTGGGGCCAACGTCCTGACTTTC. Full variable domain (remainder filled in from reference TRBV15 and TRBJ2-6): DAMVIQNPRYQVTQFGKPVTLSCSQTLNHNVMYWYQQKSSQAPKLLFHYYDKDFNNEADTPDNFQSRRPNTSFCFLDIRSPGLGDTAMYLCATSRGSSGANVLTFGAGSRLTVL.

The J gene is TRBJ1-6, the V gene TRBV6-2 or TRBV6-3; D possibly corresponds to TRBD1 (6 bases). CDR3 length: 15 amino acids. The V and J ends lost 6 bases and 7 bases respectively, with 16 bases between them. Germline V CDR1 and CDR2: MNHEY, SVGEGT. CDR3 sequence (DNA): TGTGCCAGCAGGACCACAGGGACCCCAAATTCACCCCTCCACTTT. Translating gives CASRTTGTPNSPLHF.

This clonotype showed up many times. This chain connects TRBV4-3 to TRBJ2-7; maybe TRBD1 (6 bases). Germline-derived CDR1 and CDR2 are LGHNA and YSLEER. The germline V and J ends were trimmed by 0 bases and 2 bases, with 11 bases remaining between them. The CDR3 runs 15 residues. The CDR3 nucleotides are TGCGCCAGCAGCCAAGATATGGGGGCGGCCTACGAGCAGTACTTC. Its protein is CASSQDMGAAYEQYF.

Comments on this clonotype: Germline is not matched at one junction end, which may reflect a read error. The J gene is TRBJ2-7, the V gene TRBV6-6; D uncertain. The CDR3 consists of 9 residues. In germline, CDR1 is MNHNY, CDR2 SVGAGI (reference sequence). The DNA for the CDR3 is TGTGCCAGCAGTTATAATAACCAATTC. It codes for CASSYNNQF.